This TCR beta chain is from a study of OX40 agonist ivuxolimab in advanced cancers. Study results and limitations: CD4+ T cells averaged fewer expanded clones than CD8+ T cells.

The germline V gene encodes CDR1 SGDLS and CDR2 YYNGEE. V lost 0 bases and J 4 bases, leaving 7 bases between the germline ends. The CDR3 contains 13 residues. Clones were read by immunoSEQ multiplex PCR, and TCRdb kept only the in-frame ones, dropping some. The data show under 100,000 clones, about 84% seen once. Comment on this clone: Its antigen remains unidentified.

The TCR comes from an adult with an advanced solid tumor such as melanoma, head and neck, liver or kidney cancer. The sequences come from CD4+ or CD8+ T cells sorted from blood, collected in a trial of the OX40 agonist ivuxolimab. This rearrangement joins TRBV9 to TRBJ2-5; D is unclear. This CDR3 reads CASSVVPRETQYF. The CDR3 DNA reads TGTGCCAGCAGCGTAGTTCCCAGAGAGACCCAGTACTTC.